The 4 T cell receptor beta chains listed next were all sequenced from one sample in a study of OX40 agonist ivuxolimab in advanced cancers. The data were produced by immunoSEQ multiplex PCR, yet TCRdb's version contains in-frame clones alone and is incomplete. The top ten clones hold 0.4% to 0.6% of a sample with 81,000 or so clones, 88% of them seen once. The sample was CD4+ or CD8+ T cells sorted from blood, taken in a trial of the OX40 agonist ivuxolimab. The source is an adult with an advanced solid tumor such as melanoma, head and neck, liver or kidney cancer.

The rearrangement joins TRBV19 to TRBJ1-1, with D possibly being TRBD1 (6 bases). The V and J ends lost 7 bases and 9 bases respectively, with 21 bases between them. CDR1 and CDR2 (germline): LNHDA, SQIVND (reference sequence). The CDR3 length is 14 residues. This CDR3 is CASTLGTTGSQAFF. CDR3 sequence (DNA): TGTGCCAGTACCCTAGGAACAACAGGGAGTCAAGCTTTCTTT.

The chain carries TRBV5-8 and TRBJ2-3; no reliable D call. CDR1 and CDR2 (germline): SGHTS, YDEGEE. V was cut by 5 bases and J by 2 bases, with 9 bases left in between. CDR3 size: 13 residues. The CDR3 protein is CASRPYFTDTQYF. CDR3 nucleotide sequence: TGTGCCAGCAGACCCTACTTCACAGATACGCAGTATTTT. The full variable domain, with the rest looked up from reference TRBV5-8 and TRBJ2-3, is EAGVTQSPTHLIKTRGQQATLRCSPISGHTSVYWYQQALGLGLQFLLWYDEGEERNRGNFPPRFSGRQFPNYSSELNVNALELEDSALYLCASRPYFTDTQYFGPGTRLTVL.

This rearrangement joins TRBV2 to TRBJ1-5; a possible D gene is TRBD1 (5 bases). Germline values: CDR1 SNHLY, CDR2 FYNNEI. This CDR3 has 14 amino acids. The V end was cut by 5 bases, the J end by 0 bases, with 8 bases between. CDR3 DNA sequence: TGTGCCAGCAGTAGACAGAGTAGCAATCAGCCCCAGCATTTT. It specifies CASSRQSSNQPQHF.

This chain uses TRBV7-3 with TRBJ2-3; D is possibly TRBD2 (6 bases). Germline V gene data show CDR1 as SGHTA and CDR2 as FQGTGA. The CDR3 has 14 amino acids. V gave up 3 bases and J gave up 5 bases, with 12 bases separating them. The CDR3 is CASSFLGSGDTQYF. CDR3 sequence (DNA): TGTGCCAGCAGCTTTTTAGGTAGCGGAGATACGCAGTATTTT.